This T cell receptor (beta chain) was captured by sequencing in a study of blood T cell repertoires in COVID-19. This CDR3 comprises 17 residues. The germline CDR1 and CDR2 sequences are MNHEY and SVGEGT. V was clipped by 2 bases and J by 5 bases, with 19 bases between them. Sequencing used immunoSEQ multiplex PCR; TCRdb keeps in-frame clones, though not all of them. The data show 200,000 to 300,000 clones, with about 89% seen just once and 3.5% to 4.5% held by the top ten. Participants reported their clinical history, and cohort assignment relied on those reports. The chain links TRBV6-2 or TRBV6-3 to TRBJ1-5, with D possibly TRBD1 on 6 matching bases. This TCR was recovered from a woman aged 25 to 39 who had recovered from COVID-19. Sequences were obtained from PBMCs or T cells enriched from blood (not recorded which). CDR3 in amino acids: CASSYTSGQGTDQPQHF. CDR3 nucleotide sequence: TGTGCCAGCAGTTACACCTCGGGGCAGGGGACCGATCAGCCCCAGCATTTT.